Shown below are 14 T cell receptor beta chains from a single sample sequenced in a study of monozygotic twins with inflammatory bowel disease. One entry per CDR3 protein, without DNA, is what TCRdb gives after re-calling the 5' RACE reads. Its clone listing holds 200,000 to 250,000 distinct CDR3 sequences. Material: blood. These receptor sequences come from a human donor with ulcerative colitis or Crohn's disease, or a healthy co-twin of an affected twin (not recorded which).

The chain combines TRBV13 with TRBJ2-3; TCRdb's D gene call, TRBD2, goes unchecked for lack of DNA. Germline V gene lookup returns CDR1 PRHDT and CDR2 FYEKMQ (reference sequence). CDR3 length: 16 amino acids. CDR3 in amino acids: CASSRPEAGGTDTQYF.

The chain couples TRBV5-6 to TRBJ1-2. From germline, CDR1 is SGHDT and CDR2 YYEEEE. This CDR3 spans 11 amino acids. The CDR3 sequence is CASQKGYGYTF.

The genes are TRBV6-5 and TRBJ1-6; lacking DNA, the TRBD1 call made by TCRdb goes unchecked. This CDR3 is 13 amino acids long. Germline assignment: CDR1 MNHEY and CDR2 SVGAGI. The chain's CDR3 is CASSYTEGSPLHF.

The chain has TRBV9 and TRBJ1-6; TCRdb's D gene call, TRBD1, goes unchecked for lack of DNA. This CDR3 is 13 amino acids long. In germline, CDR1 is SGDLS, CDR2 YYNGEE. This CDR3 is CASATGTNSPLHF.

CDR3 protein: CSARDPTNEKLFF. The V and J genes are TRBV20-1 and TRBJ1-4. The CDR3 length is 13 residues. Germline CDR1 and CDR2: DFQATT and SNEGSKA (reference sequence).

The gene calls are TRBV7-6 and TRBJ2-5. The CDR3 sequence is 15 residues long. CDR1 is SGHVS and CDR2 is FNYEAQ in the germline V gene. CDR3 amino acids: CASSLARGYQETQYF.

The rearrangement uses TRBV6-1 and TRBJ2-1; TCRdb reports TRBD1, a call that lacks DNA to check it against. The CDR3 has 13 residues. Germline CDR1 reads MNHNS; CDR2 reads SASEGT. The CDR3 is CASSERPGSEQFF.

V gene TRBV6-1 combines with J gene TRBJ2-7. Looked up from germline, CDR1 is MNHNS and CDR2 is SASEGT. CDR3 size: 13 residues. The CDR3 loop reads CASSDTSAYEQYF.

The CDR3 spells CASSQSLPGASYQPQHF. The rearrangement uses TRBV4-1 and TRBJ1-5; the D call of TRBD1 rests on TCRdb alone, since no DNA is present to check it. Germline CDR1 and CDR2: MGHRA and YSYEKL. The CDR3 length is 17 residues.

This chain joins TRBV7-9 and TRBJ2-7; TCRdb returns TRBD1, unconfirmable since there is no DNA. CDR1 and CDR2 (germline): SEHNR, FQNEAQ (reference sequence). CDR3 length equals 15 residues. CDR3 loop: CASSLGPGTDYEQYF.

The chain combines TRBV15 with TRBJ1-4; with no DNA, the TCRdb D assignment of TRBD1 cannot be verified. The CDR3 length is 14 residues. CDR1 is LNHNV and CDR2 is YYDKDF in the germline V gene (reference sequence). This CDR3 reads CATSRQGTNEKLFF.

The chain uses TRBV5-1 and TRBJ1-1; TCRdb gives TRBD1 as the D gene, but with no DNA this cannot be confirmed. Germline values: CDR1 SGHRS, CDR2 YFSETQ. The CDR3 covers 14 residues. This CDR3 is CASSLEGGNTEAFF.

This chain joins TRBV7-8 and TRBJ2-7; TCRdb returns TRBD1, unconfirmable since there is no DNA. The germline CDR1 and CDR2 sequences are SGHVS and FQNEAQ. The CDR3 sequence is 17 residues long. CDR3: CASSTPREAGGTYEQYF.

The chain combines TRBV21-1 with TRBJ2-7; TCRdb designates TRBD2, a call that cannot be tested without DNA. TRBV21-1 is labeled a pseudogene. The CDR3 totals 15 residues. CDR3 loop: CASSKVQGPSGEQYF.